Below, one T cell receptor beta chain is given with its context. Its specificity is unknown. The data stem from a study of cytomegalovirus exposure and HLA in healthy donors. The PCR had 60 Vbeta and 13 Jbeta primers. Sequenced by immunoSEQ multiplex PCR; TCRdb stores in-frame clones only, minus some. Of 110,000 to 150,000 clones in the sample, around four fifths were seen once. Study results and caveats: A previous analysis found most TCR beta V segments productive roughly 90% or roughly 30% of the time. HLA alleles showed associations with some 15,000 TCR beta sequences in a later analysis, at a 0.05 false discovery rate.

The CDR3 contains 15 residues. The V end lost 5 bases, the J end lost 0 bases, and 10 bases lay between the germline ends. CDR1 SGHTA and CDR2 FQGNSA come from the germline V gene. The source of this sequence is a male donor in good health and CMV-seronegative. Sample: PBMCs. The J gene is TRBJ2-2, the V gene TRBV7-2; possible D gene TRBD1, 5 bases. DNA for the CDR3: TGTGCCAGCAGCCCCTCGACAGCGAACACCGGGGAGCTGTTTTTT. Protein product: CASSPSTANTGELFF.